These 24 T cell receptor beta chains originate from one sample sequenced in a study of cytomegalovirus exposure and HLA in healthy donors. PCR employed 60 Vbeta and 13 Jbeta primers. Assay used: immunoSEQ multiplex PCR; TCRdb lists only in-frame clones, some missing. The repertoire table contains roughly 140,000 clones. Sequenced: PBMCs. These TCRs come from a male donor in good health and CMV-seronegative.

On this clone: The same CDR3 also results from other DNA sequences found in this sample. The rearrangement uses TRBV6-5 and TRBJ2-7; 9 positions match TRBD1. Per the germline V gene, CDR1 is MNHEY and CDR2 is SVGAGI. This CDR3 has 13 amino acids. Trimming at V came to 5 bases and at J to 2 bases, leaving 1 base not matched to a gene. The CDR3 bases are TGTGCCAGCAGTCGGGACAGGGCCTACGAGCAGTACTTC. Residues: CASSRDRAYEQYF.

V and J are TRBV7-9 and TRBJ1-3, with 7 bases matching TRBD1. Germline V lookup: CDR1 SEHNR, CDR2 FQNEAQ (reference sequence). Trimming took 2 bases from V and 4 from J; bases not matched to a gene: 17. The CDR3 runs to 19 residues. The CDR3 DNA follows: TGTGCCAGCAGCTTACCTATCCTAAGACAGGGAACTATCGGAAACACCATATATTTT. As protein: CASSLPILRQGTIGNTIYF.

The chain carries TRBV5-1 and TRBJ2-7; 10 bases are a match to TRBD1. In germline, CDR1 is SGHRS, CDR2 YFSETQ. Losses at the gene ends were 3 bases for V and 1 base for J; bases not matched to a gene: 4. This CDR3 has 15 residues. The CDR3: CASSWGTGVSYEQYF. DNA for the CDR3: TGCGCCAGCAGCTGGGGGACAGGGGTTTCCTACGAGCAGTACTTC.

The chain uses TRBV6-5 and TRBJ1-1; 9 nucleotides line up with TRBD1. Germline lookup yields CDR1 MNHEY and CDR2 SVGAGI. This CDR3 has 15 residues. V was pared by 5 bases and J by 0 bases, with 4 bases of the junction left unmatched. DNA for the CDR3: TGTGCCAGCAGTACAGGGGGCAGGGTGAACACTGAAGCTTTCTTT. Amino acid sequence: CASSTGGRVNTEAFF.

The CDR3 sequence is CASRPDRGNEKLFF. CDR3 in DNA: TGCGCCAGCAGGCCTGACAGGGGGAATGAAAAACTGTTTTTT. The chain carries TRBV5-1 and TRBJ1-4, with 9 bases lining up with TRBD1. The CDR3 covers 14 residues. CDR1 and CDR2 from the germline V gene are SGHRS and YFSETQ. V was clipped by 5 bases and J by 5 bases; unmatched bases: 4.

V gene TRBV6-6 combines with J gene TRBJ2-1, with 7 positions matching TRBD2. There are 15 residues in the CDR3. Germline values: CDR1 MNHNY, CDR2 SVGAGI (reference sequence). Germline trimming cut 6 bases from V and 3 bases from J; bases unmatched to any gene: 8. The CDR3: CASSLTGTNYNEQFF. CDR3 nucleotide sequence: TGTGCCAGCAGCCTTACCGGGACTAACTACAATGAGCAGTTCTTC.

The chain has TRBV28 and TRBJ1-5; 7 nucleotides match TRBD1. Germline V gene lookup returns CDR1 MDHEN and CDR2 SYDVKM. This CDR3 is built from 16 residues. Unmatched junction bases numbered 11, after V lost 4 bases and J lost 5 bases. The CDR3 sequence: CASSSARGMMDQPQHF. The DNA for the CDR3 is TGTGCCAGCAGTTCGGCCAGGGGGATGATGGATCAGCCCCAGCATTTT.

The chain joins TRBV6-4 to TRBJ2-4; D ambiguous. The V gene's germline CDR1 is MRHNA and CDR2 SNTAGT. V lost 8 bases, J lost 7 bases, and 18 bases lay in between. The CDR3 is 14 residues long. The chain's CDR3 is CASPSVSPKNIQYF. CDR3 bases: TGTGCCAGCCCTTCGGTCTCTCCAAAGAACATTCAGTACTTC.

J is TRBJ1-4 and V is TRBV5-1; D gene unclear. Trimming pared 4 bases from V and 3 bases from J, leaving 13 bases between. CDR3 length: 15 residues. The V gene's germline CDR1 is SGHRS and CDR2 YFSETQ. The CDR3 DNA reads TGCGCCAGCAGCCCCGGAGACGGATCTAATGAAAAACTGTTTTTT. Translated: CASSPGDGSNEKLFF.

The CDR3 coding sequence is TGTGCCAGCAGTCCCCAACAGGGGGCGAGGGCTTTCTTT. This gives the protein CASSPQQGARAFF. The rearrangement joins TRBV28 to TRBJ1-1, with 9 bases identical to TRBD1. Germline assignment: CDR1 MDHEN and CDR2 SYDVKM. V shed 5 bases and J 11 bases; nucleotides not matched to a gene: 9. The CDR3 is 13 amino acids.

The chain employs TRBV7-9 and TRBJ2-7, with 9 bases lining up with TRBD1. The V gene's germline CDR1 is SEHNR and CDR2 FQNEAQ (reference sequence). J was trimmed by 4 bases and V by 0 bases; bases with no gene match: 1. This CDR3 spans 14 amino acids. The CDR3 spells CASSLAGTGYEQYF. The DNA of the CDR3 is TGTGCCAGCAGCTTAGCGGGGACAGGGTACGAGCAGTACTTC.

The V call is TRBV2, the J call TRBJ2-1; 12 bases map to TRBD2. CDR3 length: 15 residues. Trimming removed 6 bases from V and 8 bases from J; junction bases left unmatched: 8. Germline V gene data show CDR1 as SNHLY and CDR2 as FYNNEI. CDR3 sequence: CASRVLAGGLHEQFF. CDR3 in DNA: TGTGCCAGCAGGGTACTAGCGGGGGGCCTCCATGAGCAGTTCTTC.

This chain joins TRBV5-6 and TRBJ2-7; D gene ambiguous. V lost 3 bases, J lost 4 bases, and 17 bases lay in between. This CDR3 region has 15 residues. Germline V gives CDR1 SGHDT, CDR2 YYEEEE. This chain's CDR3 is CASSSNLRQNYEQYF. The CDR3 coding sequence is TGTGCCAGCAGCTCGAACCTACGACAAAATTACGAGCAGTACTTC.

The chain carries TRBV29-1 and TRBJ1-2; TRBD1 might be the D (6 bases). CDR1 and CDR2 from the germline V gene are SQVTM and ANQGSEA. The CDR3 loop spans 14 amino acids. Trimming pared 2 bases from V and 5 bases from J, leaving 15 bases between. DNA for the CDR3: TGCAGCGTTGAACAAGGGGGGGAATCTTATGGCTACACCTTC. This codes for CSVEQGGESYGYTF.

The chain uses TRBV27 and TRBJ2-1; 7 bases match TRBD1. Germline V CDR1 and CDR2: MNHEY, SMNVEV (reference sequence). The J segment lost 4 bases and the V segment lost 2 bases, leaving 5 bases of the junction unmatched. This CDR3 spans 15 amino acids. The chain's CDR3 is CASSLKGQLYNEQFF. CDR3 sequence (DNA): TGTGCCAGCAGTTTAAAGGGACAGTTATACAATGAGCAGTTCTTC.

The V call is TRBV7-9, the J call TRBJ2-3; 7 bases match TRBD1. The CDR3 runs 15 residues. Germline CDR1 is SEHNR and CDR2 is FQNEAQ (reference sequence). The V segment lost 4 bases and the J segment 5 bases; nucleotides outside the gene matches: 9. CDR3 protein: CASSWRQGGGDTQYF. In DNA, the CDR3 is TGTGCCAGCAGCTGGAGACAGGGCGGCGGAGATACGCAGTATTTT.

The chain has TRBV29-1 and TRBJ1-2; no clear D. CDR3 length equals 13 residues. Per the germline V gene, CDR1 is SQVTM and CDR2 is ANQGSEA. V was cut by 1 base and J by 6 bases, with 12 bases left in between. The CDR3 region has the DNA TGCAGCGTTGAAGCTTCAGGATCCGATGGCTACACCTTC. This codes for CSVEASGSDGYTF.

The chain uses TRBV5-1 and TRBJ2-5; 7 positions match TRBD2. Germline V gene data show CDR1 as SGHRS and CDR2 as YFSETQ. The J segment lost 1 base and the V segment lost 0 bases, leaving 3 bases of the junction unmatched. The CDR3 extends over 15 amino acids. Written as DNA, the CDR3 is TGCGCCAGCAGCTTGGAGGCTAGCGGCCAAGAGACCCAGTACTTC. Amino acid sequence: CASSLEASGQETQYF.

This sequence joins TRBV7-9 and TRBJ1-1; possible D gene TRBD1, 6 bases. CDR1 SEHNR and CDR2 FQNEAQ come from the germline V gene (reference sequence). Trimming took 2 bases from V and 4 from J, leaving 14 bases between them. The CDR3 covers 15 residues. This CDR3 reads CASSLKGGPVTEAFF. CDR3 sequence (DNA): TGTGCCAGCAGCTTAAAAGGGGGACCCGTCACTGAAGCTTTCTTT.

The chain joins TRBV6-1 to TRBJ2-6; a weak D match, TRBD1 (6 bases). Trimming cost V 3 bases and J 0 bases, with 12 bases left between them. This CDR3 region has 17 residues. Germline V gene lookup returns CDR1 MNHNS and CDR2 SASEGT. CDR3 sequence reads: CASSDTTGPSGANVLTF. The DNA for the CDR3 is TGTGCCAGCAGTGACACGACAGGCCCCTCTGGGGCCAACGTCCTGACTTTC.

This chain uses TRBV5-4 with TRBJ1-1, with D perhaps TRBD1 (6 bases). Trimming removed 0 bases at V and 1 base at J, with 10 bases between. Germline V gene sequence: CDR1 SGHNT, CDR2 YYREEE (reference sequence). The CDR3 is 15 amino acids. DNA of the CDR3: TGTGCCAGCAGCTTGGATGGACAGCCGAACACTGAAGCTTTCTTT. Encoded protein: CASSLDGQPNTEAFF.

The chain uses TRBV6-5 and TRBJ2-7, with D tentatively TRBD2 (5 bases). Germline CDR1 MNHEY, CDR2 SVGAGI. The CDR3 is 15 amino acids. V was clipped by 0 bases and J by 6 bases, with 15 bases between them. For the CDR3, the DNA is TGTGCCAGCAGTTACTCCCGGAACCCGGGGAGCGAGCAGTACTTC. Translating it yields CASSYSRNPGSEQYF.

J is TRBJ1-2 and V is TRBV29-1; D call uncertain. Germline CDR1 SQVTM, CDR2 ANQGSEA. The CDR3 has 13 residues. Trimming removed 8 bases from V and 6 bases from J, with 19 bases in between. CDR3 residues: CSTITAEDNGYTF. In nucleotides, the CDR3 is TGCAGCACAATAACGGCGGAAGATAATGGCTACACCTTC.

V and J are TRBV10-3 and TRBJ2-7; TRBD1 is a possible D gene (5 bases). Trimming shortened V by 8 bases and J by 0 bases, and 14 bases separated the two germline ends. Germline loops: CDR1 ENHRY, CDR2 SYGVKD. The CDR3 has 14 amino acids. CDR3 in DNA: TGTGCCATCCAGGGTGAACTTACCTCCTACGAGCAGTACTTC. Translation: CAIQGELTSYEQYF.